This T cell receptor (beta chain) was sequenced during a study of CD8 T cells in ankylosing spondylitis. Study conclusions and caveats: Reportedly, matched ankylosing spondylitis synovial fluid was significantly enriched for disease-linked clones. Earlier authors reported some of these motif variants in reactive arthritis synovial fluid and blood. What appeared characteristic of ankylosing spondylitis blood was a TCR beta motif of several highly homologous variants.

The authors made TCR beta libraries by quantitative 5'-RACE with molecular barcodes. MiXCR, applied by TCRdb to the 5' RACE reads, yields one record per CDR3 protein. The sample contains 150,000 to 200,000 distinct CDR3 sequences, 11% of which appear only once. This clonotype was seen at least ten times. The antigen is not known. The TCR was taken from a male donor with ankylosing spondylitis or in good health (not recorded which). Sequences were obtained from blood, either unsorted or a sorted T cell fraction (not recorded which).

The chain's CDR3 is CASSLMNGLAGGTDTQYF. CDR3 nucleotides: TGCGCCAGCAGCTTAATGAATGGACTAGCGGGGGGCACAGATACGCAGTATTTT. The chain couples TRBV5-1 to TRBJ2-3, with 13 bases lining up with TRBD2. The germline CDR1 and CDR2 sequences are SGHRS and YFSETQ. Trimming cost V 2 bases and J 1 base; bases outside gene matches: 7. This CDR3 has 18 residues.